One sample yielded the 10 T cell receptor beta chains listed below, sequenced in a study of blood T cell repertoires in COVID-19. Clones were read by immunoSEQ multiplex PCR, and TCRdb kept only the in-frame ones, dropping some. Seen here are 90,000 to 130,000 clones, nearly 90% observed once, and the top ten hold 4.8%. Sample: peripheral blood. All receptors come from a human donor in a cohort sampled during active COVID-19.

The V call is TRBV15, the J call TRBJ1-5; D remains unclear. V shed 0 bases and J shed 1 base, with 7 bases lying between them. Germline V gene data show CDR1 as LNHNV and CDR2 as YYDKDF (reference sequence). This CDR3 region has 15 residues. CDR3 coding DNA: TGTGCCACCAGCAGAGAGGGCAGGAGCAATCAGCCCCAGCATTTT. It is translated as CATSREGRSNQPQHF.

J is TRBJ2-7 and V is TRBV27, with TRBD2 as a possible D gene (5 bases). Trimming left V 2 bases short and J 3 bases short, with 17 bases between. CDR3 size: 16 residues. The germline V gene has CDR1 MNHEY and CDR2 SMNVEV (reference sequence). CDR3 in amino acids: CASSLQSYDYLYEQYF. The DNA of the CDR3 is TGTGCCAGCAGTTTACAGTCCTACGACTACCTCTACGAGCAGTACTTC.

A word on this clone: Compared with germline, one end of the junction differs, possibly owing to a read error. The J gene is TRBJ2-6, the V gene TRBV25-1, with D possibly matching TRBD2 (5 bases). The CDR3 extends over 14 amino acids. The germline V gene has CDR1 MGHDK and CDR2 SYGVNS. CDR3 DNA: TGCGGGGTGTACAACAGCTCTGGGGCCAACGTCCTGACTTTC. Its translation is CGVYNSSGANVLTF.

This clone was counted a few times. The chain combines TRBV4-2 with TRBJ2-7; TRBD2 aligns across 7 bases. The germline V gene encodes CDR1 LGHNA and CDR2 YNFKEQ. V gave up 1 base and J gave up 3 bases; unmatched junction bases: 6. The CDR3 is 15 amino acids. CDR3: CASSQGLALGYEQYF. CDR3 DNA sequence: TGTGCCAGCAGCCAAGGACTAGCTCTGGGCTACGAGCAGTACTTC.

The chain combines TRBV7-2 with TRBJ2-3; no clear D. This CDR3 has 13 amino acids. V was shortened by 1 base and J by 4 bases, with 6 bases between the two germline ends. The germline V gene has CDR1 SGHTA and CDR2 FQGNSA. The CDR3 region has the DNA TGTGCCAGCAGCTTAGTCTCGGCAGATACGCAGTATTTT. This codes for CASSLVSADTQYF.

V and J are TRBV7-6 and TRBJ1-3; D may be TRBD1 (5 bases). Trimming left V 5 bases short and J 0 bases short, with 17 bases between. The germline gives CDR1 SGHVS, CDR2 FNYEAQ. The CDR3 totals 17 residues. CDR3 protein: CASSRTGGAISGNTIYF. The CDR3 DNA follows: TGTGCCAGCAGCCGTACGGGCGGGGCCATCTCTGGAAACACCATATATTTT.

CDR3 loop: CSVPGPGGPVNEQFF. In nucleotides, the CDR3 is TGCAGCGTTCCCGGCCCGGGGGGGCCGGTCAATGAGCAGTTCTTC. The J gene is TRBJ2-1, the V gene TRBV29-1; the match to TRBD2 covers 8 bases. Unmatched junction bases numbered 12, after V lost 5 bases and J lost 6 bases. The CDR3 runs to 15 residues. Germline values: CDR1 SQVTM, CDR2 ANQGSEA.

The chain uses TRBV27 and TRBJ2-1, with D perhaps matching TRBD2 (7 bases). The ends were cut back, 6 bases at V and 2 bases at J, with 14 bases in the middle. The CDR3 has 15 amino acids. CDR1 and CDR2 from the germline V gene are MNHEY and SMNVEV (reference sequence). CDR3 amino acids: CASSTGGLPYNEQFF. As DNA, the CDR3 is TGTGCCAGCAGCACGGGGGGCCTTCCCTACAATGAGCAGTTCTTC.

Details on this clone: Different DNA sequences within this sample yield the same CDR3. The J gene is TRBJ1-2, the V gene TRBV5-1; 9 bases fit TRBD1. The length of the CDR3 is 14 residues. V shed 4 bases and J 2 bases; nucleotides not matched to a gene: 3. Germline assignment: CDR1 SGHRS and CDR2 YFSETQ. The CDR3 spells CASSGDRANYGYTF. CDR3 coding DNA: TGCGCCAGCAGCGGGGACAGGGCCAACTATGGCTACACCTTC. The variable domain in full, completed from reference TRBV5-1 and TRBJ1-2, reads KAGVTQTPRYLIKTRGQQVTLSCSPISGHRSVSWYQQTPGQGLQFLFEYFSETQRNKGNFPGRFSGRQFSNSRSEMNVSTLELGDSALYLCASSGDRANYGYTFGSGTRLTVV.

This rearrangement joins TRBV20-1 to TRBJ2-1, with 13 bases identical to TRBD2. This CDR3 spans 16 amino acids. V lost 3 bases, J lost 0 bases, and 2 bases stayed unmatched. Germline-derived CDR1 and CDR2 are DFQATT and SNEGSKA (reference sequence). In DNA form, the CDR3 reads TGCAGTGCTAGTGGGACTAGCGGGGTCTCCTACAATGAGCAGTTCTTC. It translates to CSASGTSGVSYNEQFF.